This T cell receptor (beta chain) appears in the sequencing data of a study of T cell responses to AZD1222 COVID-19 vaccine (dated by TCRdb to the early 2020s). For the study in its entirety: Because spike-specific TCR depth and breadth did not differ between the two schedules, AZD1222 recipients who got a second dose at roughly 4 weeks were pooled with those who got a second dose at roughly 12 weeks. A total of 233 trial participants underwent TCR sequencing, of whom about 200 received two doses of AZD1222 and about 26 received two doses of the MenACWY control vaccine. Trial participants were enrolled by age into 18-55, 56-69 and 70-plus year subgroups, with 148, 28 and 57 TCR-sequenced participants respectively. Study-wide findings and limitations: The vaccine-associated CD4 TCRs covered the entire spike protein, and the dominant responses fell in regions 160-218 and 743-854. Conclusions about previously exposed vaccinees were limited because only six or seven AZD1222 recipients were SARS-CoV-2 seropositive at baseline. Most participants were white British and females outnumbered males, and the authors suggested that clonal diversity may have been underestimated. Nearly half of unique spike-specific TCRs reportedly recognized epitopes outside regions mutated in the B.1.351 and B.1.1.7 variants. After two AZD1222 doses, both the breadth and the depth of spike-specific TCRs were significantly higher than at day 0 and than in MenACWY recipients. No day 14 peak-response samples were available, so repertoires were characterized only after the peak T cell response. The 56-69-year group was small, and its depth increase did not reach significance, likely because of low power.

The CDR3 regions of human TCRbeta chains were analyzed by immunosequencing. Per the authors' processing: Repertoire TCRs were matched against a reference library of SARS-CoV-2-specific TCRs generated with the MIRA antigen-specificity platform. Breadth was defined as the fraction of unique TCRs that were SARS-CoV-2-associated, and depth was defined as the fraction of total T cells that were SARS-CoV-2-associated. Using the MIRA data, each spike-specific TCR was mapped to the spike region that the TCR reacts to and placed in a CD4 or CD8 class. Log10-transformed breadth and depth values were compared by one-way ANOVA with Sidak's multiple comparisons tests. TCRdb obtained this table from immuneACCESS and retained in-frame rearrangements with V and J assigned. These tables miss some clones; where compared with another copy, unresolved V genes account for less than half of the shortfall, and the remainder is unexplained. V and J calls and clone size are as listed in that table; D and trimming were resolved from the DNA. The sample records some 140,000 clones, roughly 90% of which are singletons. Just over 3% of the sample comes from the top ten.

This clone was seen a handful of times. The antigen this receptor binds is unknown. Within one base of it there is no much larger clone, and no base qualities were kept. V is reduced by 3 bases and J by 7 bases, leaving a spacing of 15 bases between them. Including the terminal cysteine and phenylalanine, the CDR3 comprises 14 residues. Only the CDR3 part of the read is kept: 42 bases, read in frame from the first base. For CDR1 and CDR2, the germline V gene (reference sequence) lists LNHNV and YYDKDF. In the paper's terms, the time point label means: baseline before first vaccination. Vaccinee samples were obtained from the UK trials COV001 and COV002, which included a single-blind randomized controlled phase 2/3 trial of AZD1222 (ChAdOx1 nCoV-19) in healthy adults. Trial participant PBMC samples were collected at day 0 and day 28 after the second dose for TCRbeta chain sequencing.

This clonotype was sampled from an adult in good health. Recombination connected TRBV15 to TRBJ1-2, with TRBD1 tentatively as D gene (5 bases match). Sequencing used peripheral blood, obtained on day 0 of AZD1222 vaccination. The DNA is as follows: TGTGCCACCAGCAGGGCGTCCGGGGGGTCTGGCTACACCTTC. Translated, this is CATSRASGGSGYTF.